The rows below give T cell receptor beta chains drawn from one sample of a study of CD8 T cells in Susac syndrome. TCRdb analysed the immunoSEQ multiplex PCR reads with MiXCR anew, one entry per CDR3 protein. The repertoire consists of some 150,000 distinct CDR3 sequences, with 90% to 95% occurring once and the leading ten covering around 0.15%. Sequenced sample: CD4+ T cells from PBMCs. All receptors come from a human donor with Susac syndrome. Each CDR3 is given with its conserved first and last residue. The D gene is left open where the match is weak. Clone size is not always given. Where it is, it says once, few, many or a class for expanded clones.

d_gene: TRBD1
j_gene: TRBJ1-6
v_gene: TRBV9
abundance: -
CDR3aa: CASSAFPRGQTNSPLHF
CDR3nt: TGTGCCAGCAGCGCCTTCCCCAGGGGGCAGACCAATTCACCCCTCCACTTT

d_gene: TRBD2
j_gene: TRBJ2-5
v_gene: TRBV4-1
abundance: -
CDR3aa: CASSPGGAFDETQYF
CDR3nt: TGCGCCAGCAGCCCCGGGGGGGCGTTTGACGAGACCCAGTACTTC

d_gene: TRBD2
j_gene: TRBJ2-7
v_gene: TRBV20-1
abundance: -
CDR3aa: CSASTGLAGYPYEQYF
CDR3nt: TGCAGTGCTAGTACGGGACTAGCGGGGTATCCCTACGAGCAGTACTTC

d_gene: -
j_gene: TRBJ1-5
v_gene: TRBV7-3
abundance: -
CDR3aa: CASSPEGTKNQPQHF
CDR3nt: TGTGCCAGCAGCCCCGAAGGGACGAAAAATCAGCCCCAGCATTTT

d_gene: -
j_gene: TRBJ2-7
v_gene: TRBV7-8
abundance: -
CDR3aa: CASSTHRVSSYEQYF
CDR3nt: TGTGCCAGCAGCACCCACAGGGTCAGCTCCTACGAGCAGTACTTC

d_gene: TRBD2
j_gene: TRBJ2-3
v_gene: TRBV18
abundance: -
CDR3aa: CASSPASGGADTQYF
CDR3nt: TGTGCCAGCTCACCAGCTAGCGGGGGAGCGGATACGCAGTATTTT

d_gene: -
j_gene: TRBJ1-1
v_gene: TRBV12-3/TRBV12-4
abundance: few
CDR3aa: CASSLDRVNTEAFF
CDR3nt: TGTGCCAGCAGTTTAGACAGGGTGAACACTGAAGCTTTCTTT

d_gene: -
j_gene: TRBJ1-2
v_gene: TRBV3-1
abundance: -
CDR3aa: CASSQSRNYGYTF
CDR3nt: TGTGCCAGCAGCCAGTCCAGGAACTATGGCTACACCTTC

d_gene: -
j_gene: TRBJ1-6
v_gene: TRBV5-5
abundance: -
CDR3aa: CASSPWTVGNSPLHF
CDR3nt: TGTGCCAGCAGCCCATGGACAGTGGGAAATTCACCCCTCCACTTT

d_gene: -
j_gene: TRBJ2-5
v_gene: TRBV4-1
abundance: -
CDR3aa: CASSQDRRGETQYF
CDR3nt: TGCGCCAGCAGCCAAGATAGGAGAGGAGAGACCCAGTACTTC

d_gene: TRBD2
j_gene: TRBJ2-1
v_gene: TRBV9
abundance: -
CDR3aa: CASSPPGTRPNEQFF
CDR3nt: TGTGCCAGCAGCCCCCCCGGGACTAGACCCAATGAGCAGTTCTTC

d_gene: -
j_gene: TRBJ1-6
v_gene: TRBV20-1
abundance: -
CDR3aa: CSAKGRSPTSPLHF
CDR3nt: TGCAGTGCTAAGGGACGGTCGCCGACCTCACCCCTCCACTTT

d_gene: -
j_gene: TRBJ1-5
v_gene: TRBV25-1
abundance: -
CDR3aa: CASSDTNQPQHF
CDR3nt: TGTGCCAGCAGTGATACCAATCAGCCCCAGCATTTT

d_gene: -
j_gene: TRBJ2-5
v_gene: TRBV6-5
abundance: -
CDR3aa: CASSYGSPGMETQYF
CDR3nt: TGTGCCAGCAGTTACGGCTCCCCAGGGATGGAGACCCAGTACTTC

d_gene: -
j_gene: TRBJ1-1
v_gene: TRBV29-1
abundance: once
CDR3aa: CSVDLDTSEAFF
CDR3nt: TGCAGCGTGGACCTCGATACCTCTGAAGCTTTCTTT

d_gene: -
j_gene: TRBJ2-2
v_gene: TRBV5-1
abundance: -
CDR3aa: CASTHGQPGGELFF
CDR3nt: TGCGCCAGCACCCATGGACAGCCCGGAGGGGAGCTGTTTTTT

d_gene: TRBD1
j_gene: TRBJ2-7
v_gene: TRBV2
abundance: -
CDR3aa: CASGGQALLSEQYF
CDR3nt: TGTGCCAGTGGGGGACAGGCCCTTCTGAGCGAGCAGTACTTC

d_gene: -
j_gene: TRBJ1-1
v_gene: TRBV5-1
abundance: -
CDR3aa: CASSPGQSMNTEAFF
CDR3nt: TGCGCCAGCAGCCCGGGACAATCCATGAACACTGAAGCTTTCTTT

d_gene: TRBD1
j_gene: TRBJ1-2
v_gene: TRBV11-2
abundance: -
CDR3aa: CASSLDRGDRGPGYTF
CDR3nt: TGTGCCAGCAGCTTAGATCGAGGGGACAGGGGCCCTGGCTACACCTTC

d_gene: -
j_gene: TRBJ1-6
v_gene: TRBV20-1
abundance: -
CDR3aa: CSALRTNYNSPLHF
CDR3nt: TGCAGTGCTTTGAGGACAAACTATAATTCACCCCTCCACTTT

d_gene: -
j_gene: TRBJ2-1
v_gene: TRBV25-1
abundance: -
CDR3aa: CASTSGWEQFF
CDR3nt: TGTGCCAGCACCTCCGGGTGGGAGCAGTTCTTC

d_gene: -
j_gene: TRBJ1-2
v_gene: TRBV5-1
abundance: -
CDR3aa: CASNRDGGQLGYTF
CDR3nt: TGCGCCAGCAACCGAGATGGTGGGCAGCTTGGCTACACCTTC

d_gene: TRBD1
j_gene: TRBJ2-5
v_gene: TRBV29-1
abundance: -
CDR3aa: CSAPTGETQYF
CDR3nt: TGCAGCGCTCCGACAGGGGAGACCCAGTACTTC

d_gene: -
j_gene: TRBJ1-5
v_gene: TRBV20-1
abundance: -
CDR3aa: CSAADREGWNQPQHF
CDR3nt: TGCAGTGCCGCGGATAGGGAGGGGTGGAATCAGCCCCAGCATTTT

d_gene: TRBD2
j_gene: TRBJ2-3
v_gene: TRBV12-3/TRBV12-4
abundance: -
CDR3aa: CASRDAGGPSDTQYF
CDR3nt: TGTGCCAGCAGGGACGCGGGGGGGCCTTCAGATACGCAGTATTTT